Here is one TCR beta chain with its context. This sample was included in a study of PD-1 blockade in classical Hodgkin lymphoma. Time point given: cycle 4 day 1 (C4D1), after around six weeks of nivolumab. Following autologous stem cell transplantation, relapse occurred in every patient, and exposure to brentuximab vedotin varied. Thawed PBMCs underwent magnetic negative selection to obtain purified CD8+ T cells. The V gene lost 6 bases and the J gene lost 6 bases, with 15 bases spanning the gap. The CDR3 contains 14 residues. Germline lookup yields CDR1 MDHEN and CDR2 SYDVKM. The repertoire was sequenced with immunoSEQ multiplex PCR; TCRdb's copy has only in-frame clones and lacks some. Of some 2,400 clones in the sample, 61% were seen once.

The source of this sequence is a human donor with classical Hodgkin lymphoma. Sequences were derived from CD8+ T cells from blood, sampled before the fourth cycle of nivolumab. The V and J genes are TRBV28 and TRBJ1-5, with D unresolved. The CDR3 reads CASRLGSVLQPQHF. The CDR3 nucleotides are TGTGCCAGCAGACTAGGGAGTGTGCTTCAGCCCCAGCATTTT.